This T cell receptor beta chain derives from a study of blood T cell repertoires in COVID-19. The trim removed 5 bases at V and 4 bases at J, leaving 10 bases unmatched. Germline assignment: CDR1 SNHLY and CDR2 FYNNEI. The CDR3 sequence is 18 residues long. Here immunoSEQ multiplex PCR was the method, and the copy in TCRdb shows in-frame clones only, minus some. Among some 230,000 clones listed, 85% were seen once. This TCR was sampled from a man aged 50 or older who had recovered from COVID-19. This chain connects TRBV2 to TRBJ2-1, with 14 positions matching TRBD2. The sequenced material came from peripheral blood. CDR3 sequence: CASSRYRLAGGAYNEQFF. DNA for the CDR3: TGTGCCAGCAGTCGGTATCGACTAGCGGGAGGGGCATACAATGAGCAGTTCTTC.